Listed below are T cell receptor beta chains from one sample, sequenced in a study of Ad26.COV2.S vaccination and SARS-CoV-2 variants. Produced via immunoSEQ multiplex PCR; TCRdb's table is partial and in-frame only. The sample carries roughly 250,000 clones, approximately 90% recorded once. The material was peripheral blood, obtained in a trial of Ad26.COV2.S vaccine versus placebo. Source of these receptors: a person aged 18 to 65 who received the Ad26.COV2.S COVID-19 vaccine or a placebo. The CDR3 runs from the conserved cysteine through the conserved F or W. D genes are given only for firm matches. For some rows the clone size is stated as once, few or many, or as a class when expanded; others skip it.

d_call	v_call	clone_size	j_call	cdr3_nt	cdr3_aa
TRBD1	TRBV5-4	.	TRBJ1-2	TGTGCCAGCAGCCAGGACAGGGAGGGCTACACCTTC	CASSQDREGYTF
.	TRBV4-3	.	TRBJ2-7	TGCGCCAGCAGCCAAGATTCGGGAGACTCCTACGAGCAGTACTTC	CASSQDSGDSYEQYF
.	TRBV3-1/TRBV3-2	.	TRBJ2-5	TGTGCCAGCAGCCAAGAACCAAAGGGGGTAGGCAGGGAATGGTTAGAGACCCAGTACTTC	CASSQEPKGVGREWLETQYF
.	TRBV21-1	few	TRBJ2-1	TGTGCCAGCAGCAAGGGACTAGCGCATTACAATGAGCAGTTCTTC	CASSKGLAHYNEQFF
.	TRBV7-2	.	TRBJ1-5	TGTGCCAGCAGCCCGACTTATAGCAATCAGCCCCAGCATTTT	CASSPTYSNQPQHF
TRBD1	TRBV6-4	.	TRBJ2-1	TGTGCCAGCAGCTTGGACAGGGGCAATGAGCAGTTCTTC	CASSLDRGNEQFF
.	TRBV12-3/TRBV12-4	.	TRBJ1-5	TGTGCCAGCAGTTTCTTCGGAATGCAGCCCCAGCATTTT	CASSFFGMQPQHF
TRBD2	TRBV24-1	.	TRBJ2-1	TGTGCCACCAGTGACGTAGCGGGTAATATCAATGAGCAGTTCTTC	CATSDVAGNINEQFF
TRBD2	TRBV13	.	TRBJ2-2	TGTGCCAGCAGCAGAAGACTAGCGGGAGACACCGGGGAGCTGTTTTTT	CASSRRLAGDTGELFF
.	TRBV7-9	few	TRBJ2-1	TGTGCCAGCAGCTTCCCAGCGGATGAGCAGTTCTTC	CASSFPADEQFF
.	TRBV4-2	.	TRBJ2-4	TGTGCCAGCAGCCAAGATCAGCTCTTGGACAAAAACATTCAGTACTTC	CASSQDQLLDKNIQYF